A single sample is the source of the 8 T cell receptor beta chains below, sequenced in a study of neurological immune-mediated disorders (dated by TCRdb to the late 2010s). Library creation used 5' RACE. Sequenced using an Illumina HiSeq 2500. TCRdb passed the public sequencing reads through fastp at Q25 and MiXCR, retaining productive beta sequences. A single entry per CDR3 protein holds the most common genes and DNA from its merged rows. This sample holds 71,000 or so distinct CDR3 sequences; roughly 15% were observed only once. The top ten clones comprise 4.6% of the sample. Per the publication, the time point label means: longitudinal time-point 1 (baseline). Material: PBMCs. These receptors all come from a female donor with HTLV-1-associated myelopathy (HAM/TSP).

In its sample, this clonotype was seen many times. V is TRBV30 and J is TRBJ2-1; tentatively, D is TRBD2 (5 bases). Deletions cut 2 bases from V and 5 bases from J, with 25 bases between. CDR3 length: 18 amino acids. CDR1 GTSNPN and CDR2 SVGIG come from the germline V gene (reference sequence). CDR3 loop: CAWSTSRALLEGHNEQFF. The CDR3 DNA reads as TGTGCCTGGAGTACATCCCGGGCCCTCCTCGAGGGTCACAATGAGCAGTTCTTC.

This clonotype appeared many times. The rearrangement joins TRBV6-6 to TRBJ2-7; no clear D gene. V was clipped by 6 bases and J by 5 bases, with 17 bases between them. This CDR3 has 14 amino acids. Looked up from germline, CDR1 is MNHNY and CDR2 is SVGAGI (reference sequence). The CDR3 nucleotides are TGTGCCAGCAGACCCCTGGCGGAGACGGACGAGCAGTACTTC. Translating gives CASRPLAETDEQYF.

This clonotype was recorded at least ten times. This chain connects TRBV5-1 to TRBJ1-6; tentative D call: TRBD1 (6 bases). Trimming left V 1 base short and J 5 bases short, with 10 bases between. This CDR3 has 15 amino acids. Per the germline V gene, CDR1 is SGHRS and CDR2 is YFSETQ. The CDR3 region has the DNA TGCGCCAGCAGCTTGACAGGGAAGGATAATTCACCCCTCCACTTT. This codes for CASSLTGKDNSPLHF.

Concerning this clonotype: This may arise from a read error, as a much more abundant clone is one base away. CDR3 nucleotide sequence: TGTGCCAGCAGCCCAAATGTGGCTCGGGGTTATGGCTACAACTTC. Protein sequence: CASSPNVARGYGYNF. The V call is TRBV7-9, the J call TRBJ1-2, with D unresolved. This CDR3 has 15 amino acids. Germline CDR1 and CDR2: SEHNR and FQNEAQ (reference sequence).

This clonotype was counted at least ten times. The chain joins TRBV5-1 to TRBJ2-1; D is possibly TRBD2 (5 bases). This CDR3 region has 17 residues. CDR1 is SGHRS and CDR2 is YFSETQ in the germline V gene. V was shortened by 0 bases and J by 1 base, with 14 bases between the two germline ends. The DNA for the CDR3 is TGCGCCAGCAGCTTGGCCCTTTCTGACTATTCCTACAATGAGCAGTTCTTC. Encoded protein: CASSLALSDYSYNEQFF.

As to this clonotype: A much larger clonotype is one base distant, so this may be a read error. CDR3 region: CASSVAGGSNTGELFF. The DNA for the CDR3 is TGTGCCAGCAGCGTCGCAGGGGGCTCGAACACCGGGGAGCTGTTTTTT. The rearrangement links TRBV7-2 to TRBJ2-2; TRBD1 matches 8 bases. The ends lost 5 bases at V and 0 bases at J; junction bases unmatched: 5. CDR1 is SGHTA, CDR2 FQGNSA, per germline. This CDR3 comprises 16 residues.

This chain links TRBV12-5 with TRBJ1-1, with D unresolved. CDR1 is LGHNT and CDR2 is FRNRAP in the germline V gene. V lost 4 bases, J lost 3 bases, and 9 bases lay in between. This CDR3 comprises 13 residues. CDR3 in amino acids: CASGSREDTEAFF. CDR3 coding DNA: TGTGCTAGTGGTTCTAGGGAGGACACTGAAGCTTTCTTT.

This clonotype has ten or more counts. V and J are TRBV7-9 and TRBJ1-1, with a possible D match to TRBD1 (6 bases). The germline V gene has CDR1 SEHNR and CDR2 FQNEAQ (reference sequence). V was clipped by 4 bases and J by 0 bases, with 12 bases between them. CDR3 length equals 15 residues. The CDR3 region is CASSSKDSMNTEAFF. Written as DNA, the CDR3 is TGTGCCAGCAGCTCCAAGGACAGCATGAACACTGAAGCTTTCTTT.